The rows below give T cell receptor beta chains drawn from one sample of a study of cytomegalovirus exposure and HLA in healthy donors. Libraries were prepared by immunoSEQ multiplex PCR; TCRdb keeps only in-frame clonotypes and omits some of them. The sample contains around 250,000 clones, roughly 89% of which appear only once. What was sequenced was PBMCs. The receptors here all came from a young woman in good health and CMV-seronegative. The conserved cysteine and the conserved F or W are not part of the CDR3 here.

v_gene	j_gene	len	CDR3aa
TRBV7-8	TRBJ2-3	14	ASSLGGTLTVYTQY
TRBV18	TRBJ2-7	13	ASSPSLDRSYEQY
TRBV7-6	TRBJ1-2	11	ASSPGGHYGYT
TRBV30	TRBJ2-3	13	AWSSGGASTDTQY
TRBV2	TRBJ2-1	13	ASSERYRGHNEQF
TRBV19	TRBJ2-7	14	ASSTRPTLNPYEQY
TRBV6-4	TRBJ1-2	13	ASSPGQGLQYGYT
TRBV5-6	TRBJ2-5	13	ASSLDPLAGVAQY
TRBV29-1	TRBJ2-4	13	SVEDGGTGKNIQY
TRBV2	TRBJ2-2	13	ASSRDTSGTGELF
TRBV25-1	TRBJ1-1	11	ASSTTGNTEAF
TRBV7-9	TRBJ2-3	13	ASSVPGQNTDTQY
TRBV15	TRBJ1-2	13	ATSREGGRFYGYT
TRBV5-5	TRBJ1-2	14	ASTISGPGGYYGYT
TRBV5-1	TRBJ2-7	16	ASSLRLAGGQGREEQY
TRBV6-1	TRBJ2-1	13	ASSQRGGVYNEQF
TRBV19	TRBJ2-1	13	ASSIAGGDYNEQF
TRBV19	TRBJ2-2	13	ASSIIAGNTGELF
TRBV2	TRBJ2-3	13	ASSQGLGGTDTQY
TRBV27	TRBJ1-2	12	ASSKTGAAGGYT
TRBV7-9	TRBJ1-2	14	ASSFSPIGTGYGYT
TRBV7-3	TRBJ2-5	12	ASSVTGVSETQY
TRBV11-2	TRBJ1-4	13	ASSTSQGAREKLF
TRBV5-1	TRBJ1-6	13	ASSLGTGDNSPLH
TRBV27	TRBJ1-5	15	ASSLWGGRDSNQPQH
TRBV5-1	TRBJ2-5	11	ASSPSVGETQY
TRBV5-4	TRBJ1-2	13	ASSLVAGQGGTYT
TRBV19	TRBJ1-2	11	ASATGTGFGYT
TRBV5-1	TRBJ1-6	14	ASSYYRVEVNSPLH
TRBV6-5	TRBJ1-6	13	ASTASGGGNSPLH
TRBV9	TRBJ2-1	13	ASSVSSSGGTEQF
TRBV6-4	TRBJ2-1	15	ASSDLARTGGYNEQF
TRBV5-1	TRBJ1-3	14	ASRRTTGNSGNTIY
TRBV7-2	TRBJ1-2	13	ASSSSRGFGYGYT
TRBV5-1	TRBJ2-3	12	ASSLGRRGDTQY
TRBV4-1	TRBJ2-4	15	ASSPNSGGLAKNIQY
TRBV5-1	TRBJ2-2	10	ASSFSTGELF
TRBV5-1	TRBJ2-1	13	ASSFRQGVANEQF
TRBV27	TRBJ1-5	13	ASSSGQGGNQPQH
TRBV11-2	TRBJ2-2	12	ASSFPGGPGELF
TRBV10-3	TRBJ1-3	12	AMKAGPSGNTIY
TRBV5-1	TRBJ2-1	12	ASKLAAYYNEQF
TRBV18	TRBJ1-2	13	ASSPPGQSHYGYT
TRBV4-3	TRBJ1-2	13	ASSQLRLTDYGYT
TRBV6-1	TRBJ2-7	10	ASSPGLDTPE
TRBV4-1	TRBJ1-2	12	ASSPGRVDYGYT
TRBV7-3	TRBJ1-3	16	ASSSRAGHPNSGNTIY
TRBV7-6	TRBJ2-3	12	ASSMSGGTDTQY
TRBV30	TRBJ1-1	12	AWIHSRANTEAF
TRBV2	TRBJ2-4	15	ASSEGFKTGPKNIQY
TRBV10-1	TRBJ2-2	13	ASSEGTGFIGELF
TRBV5-6	TRBJ2-3	14	ASSTGDLGYTDTQY
TRBV6-5	TRBJ1-3	14	ASSSPGRGAGNTIY
TRBV7-9	TRBJ2-1	14	ASSQEIAGSYNEQF
TRBV11-3	TRBJ2-2	13	ASSLEGHLTGELF
TRBV27	TRBJ1-5	13	ASSWTGGGNQPQH
TRBV27	TRBJ2-6	13	ASRLTISGANVLT
TRBV28	TRBJ1-1	12	ASSFYSLNTEAF